This note documents a single T cell receptor (beta chain) sequence. The antigen is undetermined. Germline V lookup: CDR1 SEHNR, CDR2 FQNEAQ (reference sequence). With 0 bases removed from V and 7 bases from J, the gap between germline ends came to 13 bases. This CDR3 spans 15 amino acids. This sample stems from a study of cytomegalovirus exposure and HLA in healthy donors. This PCR relied on a set of 60 Vbeta primers and 13 Jbeta primers. Assay used: immunoSEQ multiplex PCR; TCRdb lists only in-frame clones, some missing. The top ten clones hold under 2.5% of a sample with over 100,000 clones, approximately 80% of them seen once. Study-level results: TCR beta V- and J-gene trimming, according to a later analysis, was linked to a missense DCLRE1C variant. Investigators reported 164 TCR beta chains as tied to cytomegalovirus.

Likely unrecorded immune exposures existed in these nominally healthy donors. The origin of this receptor is a woman aged 30 to 39 in good health and CMV-seronegative. The chain recombines TRBV7-9 with TRBJ1-3; perhaps TRBD1 as D (5 bases). Sequencing input: PBMCs. The DNA for the CDR3 is TGTGCCAGCAGCTTAGCGCTTTTGCAGGGCAACACCATATATTTT. Translated: CASSLALLQGNTIYF.